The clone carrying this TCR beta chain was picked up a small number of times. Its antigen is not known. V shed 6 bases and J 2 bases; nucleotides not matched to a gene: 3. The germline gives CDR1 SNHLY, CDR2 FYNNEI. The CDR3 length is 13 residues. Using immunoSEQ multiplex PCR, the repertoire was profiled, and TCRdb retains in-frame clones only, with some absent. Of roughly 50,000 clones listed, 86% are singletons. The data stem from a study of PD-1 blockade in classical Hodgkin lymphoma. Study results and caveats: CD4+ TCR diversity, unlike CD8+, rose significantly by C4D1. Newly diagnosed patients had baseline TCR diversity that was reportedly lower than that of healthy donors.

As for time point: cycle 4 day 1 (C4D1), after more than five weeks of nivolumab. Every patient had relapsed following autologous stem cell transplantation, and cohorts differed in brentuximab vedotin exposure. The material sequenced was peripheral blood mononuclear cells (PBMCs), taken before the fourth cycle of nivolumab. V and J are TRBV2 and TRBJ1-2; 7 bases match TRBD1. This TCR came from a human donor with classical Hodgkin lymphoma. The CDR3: CASRTRGNYGYTF. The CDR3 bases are TGTGCCAGCAGGACCAGGGGGAACTATGGCTACACCTTC.